A selection of T cell receptor beta chains follows, all from one sample in a study of graft-versus-host responses after intestinal transplantation. For these receptors, no antigen is known. Method: immunoSEQ multiplex PCR; TCRdb's copy keeps in-frame clones and lacks some. Of 50,000 to 75,000 clones in the sample, almost 95% are singletons; the top ten hold about 0.4%. The sample consisted of unstimulated CD4+ T cells sorted from spleen or lymph node cells, taken before transplant. These receptors all come from a human donor who was the organ donor for an intestinal transplant. The CDR3 runs from the conserved cysteine through the conserved F or W. A D gene is named only where the DNA matches it firmly. Size is omitted from some rows. Given values are once, few, many or a class for expanded clones.

>.|.|TRBJ1-3|TRBV6-5
TGTGCCAGCAGTTATTACTCTGGAAACACCATATATTTT
CASSYYSGNTIYF
>TRBD2|.|TRBJ2-1|TRBV4-2
TGTGCCAGCAGCCAAGGCGGGAGAAGCTCCTACAATGAGCAGTTCTTC
CASSQGGRSSYNEQFF
>.|.|TRBJ1-2|TRBV6-1
TGTGCCAGCAGGTCCCGAGGCTATGGCTACACCTTC
CASRSRGYGYTF
>.|.|TRBJ2-6|TRBV7-2
TGTGCCAGCAGTCCGGACAGTACATTCTCTGGGGCCAACGTCCTGACTTTC
CASSPDSTFSGANVLTF
>.|.|TRBJ2-1|TRBV7-3
TGTGCCAGCAGTTTAGCCAGGACTAACGAGCAGTTCTTC
CASSLARTNEQFF
>TRBD2|.|TRBJ2-1|TRBV15
TGTGCCACCAGCAGAGATTTCCTAGCGGGGGGGCGCGGGATGGCCGATGAGCAGTTCTTC
CATSRDFLAGGRGMADEQFF
>TRBD2|.|TRBJ2-4|TRBV4-1
TGCGCCAGCAGCCAAGATCTAGCGGGGGGCCAAAACATTCAGTACTTC
CASSQDLAGGQNIQYF
>.|.|TRBJ1-1|TRBV7-2
TGTGCCAGCAGCTTAGGCCACAGCTACACTGAAGCTTTCTTT
CASSLGHSYTEAFF
>TRBD2|.|TRBJ2-1|TRBV4-1
TGCGCCAGCAGCCCGCTGACTAGCGGGGCCAAAAGGGATGAGCAGTTCTTC
CASSPLTSGAKRDEQFF
>.|.|TRBJ2-6|TRBV9
TGTGCCAGCAGCGTGACCCCAGGGGAGGGGGCCAACGTCCTGACTTTC
CASSVTPGEGANVLTF
>TRBD2|.|TRBJ2-1|TRBV7-9
TGTGCCAGCAGCGATCGCGGGGGGGCCTACAATGAGCAGTTCTTC
CASSDRGGAYNEQFF
>.|.|TRBJ1-2|TRBV2
TGTGCCAGCAGTGAAGCGCTCTCAGCTAACTATGGCTACACCTTC
CASSEALSANYGYTF
>TRBD1|once|TRBJ1-6|TRBV14
TGTGCCAGCAGCCAAGTGCACAGGGGAAATTCACCCCTCCACTTT
CASSQVHRGNSPLHF
>.|.|TRBJ2-5|TRBV7-8
TGTGCCAGCAGCTTAGAGGGGAAAGAGACCCAGTACTTC
CASSLEGKETQYF
>TRBD2|.|TRBJ2-1|TRBV5-1
TGCGCCAGCACGGGACTAGCGGGGGGCCAAACTCGCAATGAGCAGTTCTTC
CASTGLAGGQTRNEQFF
>.|once|TRBJ1-2|TRBV18
TGTGCCAGCTCACTGACAGCTAACTATGGCTACACCTTC
CASSLTANYGYTF
>.|.|TRBJ1-5|TRBV4-3
TGCGCCAGCAGCCAAGATGTGGGGATAAATCAGCCCCAGCATTTT
CASSQDVGINQPQHF
>.|.|TRBJ1-6|TRBV5-1
TGCGCCAGCAGCCTCAGGACAGCTTATAATTCACCCCTCCACTTT
CASSLRTAYNSPLHF
>TRBD1|.|TRBJ1-2|TRBV6-5
TGTGCCAGCAGTTCCCCGACAGGGAAGGGCTACACCTTC
CASSSPTGKGYTF
>TRBD2|.|TRBJ2-3|TRBV7-3
TGTGCCAGCAGCAGTAGCGGGGCGGACGGTACGCAGTATTTT
CASSSSGADGTQYF
>.|.|TRBJ1-4|TRBV4-3
TGCGCCAGCAGCCAAAGGGACGAAAAACTGTTTTTT
CASSQRDEKLFF
>TRBD1|.|TRBJ1-1|TRBV4-3
TGCGCCAGCAGCCAAGCACAGGGGGACACTGAAGCTTTCTTT
CASSQAQGDTEAFF
>.|.|TRBJ2-1|TRBV29-1
TGCAGCGTTGAACCGCTGGGCCCGTACAATGAGCAGTTCTTC
CSVEPLGPYNEQFF
>.|.|TRBJ2-1|TRBV21-1
TGTGCCAGCAGCAAAGAGGGAGGATACAATGAGCAGTTCTTC
CASSKEGGYNEQFF
>.|once|TRBJ1-2|TRBV30
TGTGCCTGGAGTGGGTGGGGGCCAGGGACCTACTATGGCTACACCTTC
CAWSGWGPGTYYGYTF
>.|.|TRBJ2-5|TRBV6-6
TGTGCCAGCAGCTCGAGATACCAAGAGACCCAGTACTTC
CASSSRYQETQYF